The source of this TCR beta chain is a study of blood T cells in healthy people across ages. Whole-study results and caveats: Conclusively comparing naive with antigen-experienced cells was impossible with unsorted PBMCs.

For the second PCR, which ran for about 7 to 11 cycles, a sample-barcoded 5' primer and a J-beta primer mix were used. MiXCR was run by TCRdb on the 5' RACE reads, yielding one entry per CDR3 protein. The sample includes 1.5 million to 2 million distinct CDR3 sequences, approximately 28% of them seen just once. This clonotype was detected a few times. Antigen specificity is unknown. A much bigger clone sits one base away, suggesting this may be a read error. CDR3 length: 15 residues. Germline CDR1 reads SGHRS; CDR2 reads YFSETQ. Deletions cut 3 bases from V and 4 bases from J, with 16 bases between. Ranging in age from roughly 6 to 90, the donors were healthy Caucasian individuals from Russia. Staff drew around 10 milliliters of peripheral blood from each donor.

The source of this sequence is a woman in her 30s in good health. Input material: blood. The chain carries TRBV5-1 and TRBJ2-5; TRBD2 might be the D (5 bases). Written as DNA, the CDR3 is TGCGCCAGCAGCTCACCGCAGGATCGGGGAGAGACCCAGTACTTC. Its protein product is CASSSPQDRGETQYF.